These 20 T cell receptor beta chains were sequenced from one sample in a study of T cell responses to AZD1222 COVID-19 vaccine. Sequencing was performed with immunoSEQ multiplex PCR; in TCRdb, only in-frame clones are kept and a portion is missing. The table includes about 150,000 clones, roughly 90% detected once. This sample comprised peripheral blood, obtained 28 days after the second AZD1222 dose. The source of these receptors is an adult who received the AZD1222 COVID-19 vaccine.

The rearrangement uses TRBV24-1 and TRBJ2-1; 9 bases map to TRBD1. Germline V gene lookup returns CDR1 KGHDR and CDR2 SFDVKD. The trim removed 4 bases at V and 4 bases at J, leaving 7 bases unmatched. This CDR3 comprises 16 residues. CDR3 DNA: TGTGCCACCAGTGAACCCGGGACAGGGTCATACAATGAGCAGTTCTTC. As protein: CATSEPGTGSYNEQFF.

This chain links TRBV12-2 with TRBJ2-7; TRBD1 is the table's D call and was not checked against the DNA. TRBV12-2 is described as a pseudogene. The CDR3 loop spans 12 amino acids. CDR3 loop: CASRVDRFEQYF. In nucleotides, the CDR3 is TGTGCAAGTCGCGTTGACAGGTTTGAGCAGTACTTC.

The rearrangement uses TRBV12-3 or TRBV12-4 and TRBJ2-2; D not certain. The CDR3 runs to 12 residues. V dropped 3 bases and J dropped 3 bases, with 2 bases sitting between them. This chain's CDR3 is CASSLYTGELFF. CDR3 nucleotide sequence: TGTGCCAGCAGTTTGTACACCGGGGAGCTGTTTTTT.

The CDR3 here is CASSFTGPYEQYF. DNA of the CDR3: TGTGCCAGCAGTTTCACAGGGCCCTACGAGCAGTACTTC. The chain has TRBV12-3 or TRBV12-4 and TRBJ2-7; possibly TRBD1 for D (6 bases). The CDR3 is 13 amino acids. V was pared by 3 bases and J by 2 bases, with 8 bases between.

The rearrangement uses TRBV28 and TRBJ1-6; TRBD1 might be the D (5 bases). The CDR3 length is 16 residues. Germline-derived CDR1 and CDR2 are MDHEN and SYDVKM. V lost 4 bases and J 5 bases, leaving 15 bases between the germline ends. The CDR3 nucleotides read TGTGCCAGCAGTTCAATGTTGGGACTGGATAATTCACCCCTCCACTTT. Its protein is CASSSMLGLDNSPLHF.

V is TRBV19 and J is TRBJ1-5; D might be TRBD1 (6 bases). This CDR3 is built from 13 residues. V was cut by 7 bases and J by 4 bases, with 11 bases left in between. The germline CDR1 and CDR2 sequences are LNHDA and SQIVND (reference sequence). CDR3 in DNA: TGTGCCAGTACCCTAGGGGGGAATCAGCCCCAGCATTTT. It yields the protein CASTLGGNQPQHF.

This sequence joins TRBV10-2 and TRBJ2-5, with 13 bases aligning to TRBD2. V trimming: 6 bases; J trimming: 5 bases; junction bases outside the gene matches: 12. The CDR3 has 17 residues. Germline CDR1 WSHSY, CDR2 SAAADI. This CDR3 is CASRKDQGLAGHETQYF. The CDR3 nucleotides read TGCGCCAGCAGGAAGGACCAGGGACTAGCGGGACATGAGACCCAGTACTTC.

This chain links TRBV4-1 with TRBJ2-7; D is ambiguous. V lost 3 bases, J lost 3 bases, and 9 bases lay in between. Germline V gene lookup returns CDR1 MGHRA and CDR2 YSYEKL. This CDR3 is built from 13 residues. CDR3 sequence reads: CASSHNQYYEQYF. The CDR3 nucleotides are TGCGCCAGCAGCCACAACCAATACTACGAGCAGTACTTC.

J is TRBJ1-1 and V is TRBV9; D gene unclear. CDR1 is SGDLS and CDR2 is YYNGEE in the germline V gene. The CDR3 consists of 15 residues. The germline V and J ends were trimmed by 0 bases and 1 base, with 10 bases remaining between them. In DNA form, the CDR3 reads TGTGCCAGCAGCGTAGAGAGCCGTCCGAACACTGAAGCTTTCTTT. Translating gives CASSVESRPNTEAFF.

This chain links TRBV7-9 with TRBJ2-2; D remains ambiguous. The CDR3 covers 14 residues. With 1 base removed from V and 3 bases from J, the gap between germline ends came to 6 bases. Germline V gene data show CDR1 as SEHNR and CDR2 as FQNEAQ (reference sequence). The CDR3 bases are TGTGCCAGCAGCTTAGGACCGGACACCGGGGAGCTGTTTTTT. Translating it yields CASSLGPDTGELFF.

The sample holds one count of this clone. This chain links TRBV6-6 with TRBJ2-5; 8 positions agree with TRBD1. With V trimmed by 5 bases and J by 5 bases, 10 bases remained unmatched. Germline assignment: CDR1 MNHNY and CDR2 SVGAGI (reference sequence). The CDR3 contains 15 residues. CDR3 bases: TGTGCCAGCAGTCCCCGGACAGGGTCGAGCGAGACCCAGTACTTC. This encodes CASSPRTGSSETQYF.

The DNA for the CDR3 is TGTGCCAGCAGCTTCTTCCAGCAAGAGACCCAGTACTTC. Translated, it gives CASSFFQQETQYF. The J gene is TRBJ2-5, the V gene TRBV5-8; no reliable D call. V shed 2 bases and J shed 2 bases, with 7 bases lying between them. Germline V gives CDR1 SGHTS, CDR2 YDEGEE. The CDR3 totals 13 residues.

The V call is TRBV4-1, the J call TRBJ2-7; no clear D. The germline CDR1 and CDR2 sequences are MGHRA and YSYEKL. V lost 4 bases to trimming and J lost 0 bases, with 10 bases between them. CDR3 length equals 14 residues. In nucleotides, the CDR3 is TGCGCCAGCAGCCTAGGACGGACCTCCTACGAGCAGTACTTC. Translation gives CASSLGRTSYEQYF.

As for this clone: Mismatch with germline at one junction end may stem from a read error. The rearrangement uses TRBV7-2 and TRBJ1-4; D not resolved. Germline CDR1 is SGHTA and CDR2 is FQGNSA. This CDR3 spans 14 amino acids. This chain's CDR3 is CASRLGSTNEKLFF. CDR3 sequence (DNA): TGTGCCAGCAGGTTAGGTTCAACTAATGAAAAACTGTTTTTT.

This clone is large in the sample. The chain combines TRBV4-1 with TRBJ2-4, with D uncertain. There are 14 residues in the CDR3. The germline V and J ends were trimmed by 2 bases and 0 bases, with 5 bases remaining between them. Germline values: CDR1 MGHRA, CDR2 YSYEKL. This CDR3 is CASSQTIAKNIQYF. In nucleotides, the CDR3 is TGCGCCAGCAGCCAAACAATAGCCAAAAACATTCAGTACTTC.

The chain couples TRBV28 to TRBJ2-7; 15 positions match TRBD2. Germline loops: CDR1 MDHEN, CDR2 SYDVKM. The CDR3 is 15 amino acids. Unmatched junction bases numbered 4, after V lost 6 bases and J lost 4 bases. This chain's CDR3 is CASSYGTSGRYEQYF. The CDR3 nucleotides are TGTGCCAGCAGCTACGGGACTAGCGGGAGGTACGAGCAGTACTTC.

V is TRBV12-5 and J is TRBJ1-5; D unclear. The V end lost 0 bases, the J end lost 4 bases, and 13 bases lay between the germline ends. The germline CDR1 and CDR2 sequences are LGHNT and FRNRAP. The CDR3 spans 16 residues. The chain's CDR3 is CASGLVLGSVNQPQHF. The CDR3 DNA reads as TGTGCTAGTGGTTTGGTACTTGGGAGCGTTAATCAGCCCCAGCATTTT.

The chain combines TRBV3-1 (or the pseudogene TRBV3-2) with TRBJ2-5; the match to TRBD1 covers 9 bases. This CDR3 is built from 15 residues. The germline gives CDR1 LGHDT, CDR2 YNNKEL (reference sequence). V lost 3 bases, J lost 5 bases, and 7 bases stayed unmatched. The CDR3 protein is CASSHVLTGGETQYF. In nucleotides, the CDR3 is TGTGCCAGCAGCCACGTACTCACAGGGGGCGAGACCCAGTACTTC.

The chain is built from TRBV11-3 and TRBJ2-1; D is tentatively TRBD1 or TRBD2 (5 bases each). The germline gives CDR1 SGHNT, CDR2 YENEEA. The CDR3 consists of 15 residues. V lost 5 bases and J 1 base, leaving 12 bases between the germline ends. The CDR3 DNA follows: TGTGCCAGCAGCGCTAGTGGGGGTTCCTACAATGAGCAGTTCTTC. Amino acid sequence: CASSASGGSYNEQFF.

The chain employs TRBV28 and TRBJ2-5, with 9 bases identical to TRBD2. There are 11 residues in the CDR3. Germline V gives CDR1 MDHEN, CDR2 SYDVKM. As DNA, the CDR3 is TGTGGTAGCGGGAGTGTAGAGACCCAGTACTTC. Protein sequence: CGSGSVETQYF. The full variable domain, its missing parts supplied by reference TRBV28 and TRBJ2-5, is DVKVTQSSRYLVKRTGEKVFLECVQDMDHENMFWYRQDPGLGLRLIYFSYDVKMKEKGDIPEGYSVSREKKERFSLILESASTNQTSMYLCGSGSVETQYFGPGTRLLVL.